This record covers a single T cell receptor (beta chain). Which antigen it targets is not known. No base qualities exist here, and no much larger clone lies one base off it. CDR3 length: 13 amino acids, cysteine to phenylalanine. The retained sequence is limited to the CDR3, 39 bases, with the frame set at the first base. CDR1 LGHNA and CDR2 YNFKEQ were looked up in the germline V gene. V is shortened by 0 bases, J by 4 bases, and the region joining them spans 7 bases. The immunoSEQ Assay was used to immunosequence TCRbeta CDR3 regions from genomic DNA. Prior to high-throughput sequencing, genomic DNA was amplified by bias-controlled multiplex PCR. Processing in the source paper ran as follows. To quantify the absolute abundance of each unique TCRbeta CDR3 region, the sequences were collapsed and filtered. Clonality, defined as 1 minus Pielou's evenness, was calculated using only productive rearrangements. Clones with significantly greater frequencies in on-treatment versus baseline samples were identified using a previously published method. The clones in this table, taken by TCRdb from immuneACCESS, are in-frame only. Not every clone is retained; where verified, under half of the shortfall comes from an unresolved V gene, and the cause of the rest is unknown. D and trimming come from the DNA, and the V and J calls and clone size come from that table. The sample records 6,600 or so clones, 53% of which are singletons. Clones ranked in the top ten supply 45% to 50% of the sample.

Reading the label with the study, this specimen's treatment or condition is: randomized to nivolumab then ipilimumab (arm A) or the reverse (arm B). None of the trial patients had been given prior DNA-damaging chemotherapy. Live CD3+CD8+ cells negative for CD19 and CD56 were sorted from thawed PBMCs on a FACS Aria II flow cytometer. The samples were obtained from melanoma patients enrolled in CheckMate 064, an open-label, randomized phase II trial testing sequential checkpoint blockade. Peripheral blood mononuclear cells were collected by leukapheresis, purified using Ficoll-Paque, and frozen in human serum containing roughly 10% DMSO. Immediately after sorting, the purity of sorted blood CD3+CD8+ cells was verified to be >95%, after which DNA was extracted. The data derive from a study of sequential checkpoint blockade in melanoma (dated by TCRdb to the late 2010s). Notes on the research overall: Patients were randomized 1:1 to first-line nivolumab followed by ipilimumab (arm A) or ipilimumab followed by nivolumab (arm B). Maintenance nivolumab was given following each of the two trial sequences. Points the paper makes about the study in general: Larger, independent patient cohorts are needed to validate the response-prediction model that combines TCR metrics and mutation burden.

This material consisted of CD8+ T cells sorted from blood (inferred from file names), taken from a patient given nivolumab and ipilimumab in sequence. The sequence was collected from a human donor with melanoma. In this chain, TRBV4-2 is recombined with TRBJ2-7; there is no confident call for the D gene. In nucleotide form, the sequence is TGTGCCAGCAGCCAAGATCCCAGGTACGAGCAGTACTTC. This sequence encodes CASSQDPRYEQYF.